This T cell receptor beta chain was found in a study of HIV-infected patients and healthy controls. Alpha and beta constant-region primers primed reverse transcription of around 550 ng RNA. Separate chain-specific third strand synthesis with multiplexing indices produced the alpha and beta libraries. One entry per CDR3 protein, called by TCRdb with MiXCR from the 5' RACE reads. The sample has 10,000 or so distinct CDR3 sequences, less than 10% seen once. Whole blood was used without fractionation, so all unsorted peripheral T cells were included. General study results and limits: CMV-associated CDR3s mostly grew nonsignificantly during therapy, while HIV-associated CDR3s declined significantly.

The V gene's germline CDR1 is SGHVS and CDR2 FNYEAQ. The V end was cut by 5 bases, the J end by 7 bases, with 15 bases between. The CDR3 loop spans 15 amino acids. This clonotype was seen repeatedly, ten times or more. Its antigen is still unknown. The sequence was obtained from an adult with HIV infection. The donor label of this sample is uncertain. This rearrangement joins TRBV7-6 to TRBJ1-6; a weak D match, TRBD1 (6 bases). The sequencing used blood, collected before antiretroviral therapy. CDR3 residues: CASSRSRGENSPLHF. The DNA for the CDR3 is TGTGCCAGCAGCCGATCCAGGGGTGAGAATTCACCCCTCCACTTT.